This T cell receptor beta chain was found in a study of control samples from healthy donors and cancer patients (dated by TCRdb to 2020 to 2021). The CDR3 goes from the cysteine to the phenylalanine over 13 residues. Solely the CDR3 DNA is kept, with 39 bases framed from the first base. V sheds 7 bases and J sheds 4 bases, leaving 10 bases between their ends. CDR1 and CDR2 were assigned from the germline V gene as WSHSY and SAAADI. The library was built by means of the immunoSEQ multiplex PCR assay. What TCRdb holds here is the immuneACCESS table cut down to in-frame rearrangements. Part of the clones is not present; checked against another copy, under half of the missing clones reflect an unresolved V gene, and the others are unexplained. The sample contains 70,000 or so clones, 85% to 90% of them found a single time. The ten largest clones add up to around 20% of the sample. In regard to this clone: The antigen this receptor binds is unknown. Base-call qualities are not available, and no considerably larger clone is one nucleotide away.

This chain joins TRBV10-2 to TRBJ1-4; the D gene is unclear. Sequenced material: PBMCs. This receptor was taken from a man aged 55-75 years with lung cancer. The CDR3 amino acid sequence is: CASTRRINEKLFF. The DNA is as follows: TGCGCCAGCACTCGACGGATTAATGAAAAACTGTTTTTT.